This T cell receptor (beta chain) was observed in a study of blood T cell repertoires in COVID-19. Under the authors' procedure: By means of reference gene primer amplification, nucleated cell counts were estimated. The repertoire was sequenced with immunoSEQ multiplex PCR; TCRdb's copy has only in-frame clones and lacks some. From that table come the V and J calls and clone size; the DNA was used to work out D and trimming. The repertoire holds a few hundred thousand clones, around 89% seen once, with roughly 6.3% in the top ten. V gave up 5 bases and J gave up 2 bases; unmatched junction bases: 19. Germline loops: CDR1 MNHEY, CDR2 SMNVEV (reference sequence). The CDR3 runs 19 residues.

The chain uses TRBV27 and TRBJ1-2; 8 bases are a match to TRBD1. The sequence came from a woman aged 30 to 39 with COVID-19, enrolled during active disease. The sample consisted of peripheral blood. The CDR3 DNA sequence: TGTGCCAGCAGTCACCGACGCCTCAGGGGGCGGTGGACCAACTATGGCTACACCTTC. This gives the protein CASSHRRLRGRWTNYGYTF.